The entry that follows covers one TCR beta chain sequence. The method was immunoSEQ multiplex PCR; TCRdb's version includes in-frame clones alone and lacks a portion of them. The sample contains about 88,000 clones, 90% to 95% of which appear only once. The data originate from a study of technical replicates of blood from a handful of donors. Sequencing used T cells isolated from PBMCs. This TCR derives from a human donor in good health.

CDR3 nucleotides: TGTGCCAGCAGTTGGTTGACAGGGAACACTGAAGCTTTCTTT. It yields the protein CASSWLTGNTEAFF. The V and J genes are TRBV6-5 and TRBJ1-1; possibly TRBD1 for D (6 bases). CDR1 is MNHEY and CDR2 is SVGAGI in the germline V gene. The V end was cut by 4 bases, the J end by 1 base, with 10 bases between. This CDR3 is built from 14 residues.